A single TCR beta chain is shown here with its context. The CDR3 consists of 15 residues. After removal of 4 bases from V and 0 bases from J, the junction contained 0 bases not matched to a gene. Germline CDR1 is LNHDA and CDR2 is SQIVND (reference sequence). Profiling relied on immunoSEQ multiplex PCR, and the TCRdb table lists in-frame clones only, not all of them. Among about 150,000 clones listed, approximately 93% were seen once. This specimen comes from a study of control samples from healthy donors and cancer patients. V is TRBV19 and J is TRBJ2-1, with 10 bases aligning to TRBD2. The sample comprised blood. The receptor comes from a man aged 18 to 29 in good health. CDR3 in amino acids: CASSTSGGSYNEQFF. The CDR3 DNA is TGTGCCAGTAGTACTAGCGGGGGCTCCTACAATGAGCAGTTCTTC.